One sample yielded the 29 T cell receptor beta chains listed below, sequenced in a study of T-cell memory formation after mild COVID-19. Each CDR3 protein is one row after TCRdb ran MiXCR on the 5' RACE reads. The sample has hundreds of thousands of distinct CDR3 sequences, more than 20% seen once. Specimen: PBMCs or a T cell subset sorted from them (not recorded which). These receptors originate from an adult woman who had mild COVID-19 (a few samples of this study predate the infection). Cell type and time point are not known.

The chain links TRBV5-1 to TRBJ2-3; 11 nucleotides line up with TRBD2. Germline-derived CDR1 and CDR2 are SGHRS and YFSETQ. V shed 4 bases and J 6 bases; nucleotides not matched to a gene: 10. This CDR3 has 16 amino acids. CDR3 nucleotide sequence: TGCGCCAGCAGCGTTCCACTAGCGGGAGAGGTGGATACGCAGTATTTT. Translation gives CASSVPLAGEVDTQYF.

V usage is TRBV6-5 and J usage is TRBJ2-1, with D maybe TRBD2 (7 bases). V lost 6 bases, J lost 7 bases, and 16 bases lay in between. The germline V gene encodes CDR1 MNHEY and CDR2 SVGAGI. The CDR3 loop spans 14 amino acids. CDR3 residues: CASSARGALNEQFF. The CDR3 nucleotides read TGTGCCAGCAGCGCCCGGGGGGCGTTAAATGAGCAGTTCTTC.

The chain recombines TRBV12-3 or TRBV12-4 with TRBJ1-5, with 7 bases aligning to TRBD1. This CDR3 spans 16 amino acids. V gave up 11 bases and J gave up 2 bases; unmatched junction bases: 15. The CDR3 region has the DNA TGTGCCTCGAAGCAACAGGGGAGTTTTGGCAATCAGCCCCAGCATTTT. Amino acids: CASKQQGSFGNQPQHF.

V usage is TRBV4-1 and J usage is TRBJ2-7, with TRBD1 matching 11 bases. Germline V gives CDR1 MGHRA, CDR2 YSYEKL. V lost 4 bases and J lost 0; bases outside the gene matches: 8. There are 17 residues in the CDR3. The CDR3 sequence: CASSPRTGGVSSYEQYF. As DNA, the CDR3 is TGCGCCAGCAGCCCGCGGACAGGGGGCGTCTCCTCCTACGAGCAGTACTTC.

The J gene is TRBJ2-1, the V gene TRBV10-3; 12 bases match TRBD2. Trimming at V came to 7 bases and at J to 7 bases, leaving 5 bases not matched to a gene. The germline gives CDR1 ENHRY, CDR2 SYGVKD. This CDR3 contains 14 residues. CDR3 DNA: TGTGCCATCAACCTAGCGGGAGGGGTTAATGAGCAGTTCTTC. Translating it yields CAINLAGGVNEQFF.

The V gene is TRBV18, the J gene TRBJ1-1; the D gene is possibly TRBD1 (6 bases). From germline, CDR1 is KGHSH and CDR2 LQKENI. The CDR3 totals 13 residues. Trimming pared 6 bases from V and 6 bases from J, leaving 14 bases between. CDR3 sequence reads: CASSFGGEAEAFF. The CDR3 nucleotides read TGTGCCAGCTCCTTCGGGGGCGAGGCTGAAGCTTTCTTT.

This clonotype was seen a few times. The chain uses TRBV12-3 or TRBV12-4 and TRBJ2-3; 8 nucleotides agree with TRBD1. The CDR3 extends over 16 amino acids. Trimming cost V 6 bases and J 2 bases; bases outside gene matches: 10. CDR3: CASRPTGGRPTDTQYF. The CDR3 DNA reads TGTGCCAGCAGGCCAACAGGGGGTCGACCCACAGATACGCAGTATTTT.

The chain links TRBV15 to TRBJ2-7; D may be TRBD2 (6 bases). V gave up 6 bases and J gave up 5 bases, with 14 bases separating them. CDR3 size: 13 residues. The V gene's germline CDR1 is LNHNV and CDR2 YYDKDF (reference sequence). The DNA of the CDR3 is TGTGCCACCAGGGAGCGGGCTGTCGACGAGCAGTACTTC. Translating it yields CATRERAVDEQYF.

The rearrangement uses TRBV4-3 and TRBJ2-7, with 10 positions matching TRBD1. Germline CDR1 is LGHNA and CDR2 is YSLEER. The junction had 4 bases not matched to a gene; V was cut back by 3 bases and J by 2 bases. This CDR3 spans 15 amino acids. The CDR3 DNA follows: TGCGCCAGCAGCCAGAGGACAGGGGGTGCCTACGAGCAGTACTTC. Protein: CASSQRTGGAYEQYF.

V gene TRBV4-3 combines with J gene TRBJ2-2; possibly TRBD1 or TRBD2 for D (5 bases each). From germline, CDR1 is LGHNA and CDR2 YSLEER. The CDR3 is made up of 15 amino acids. V was trimmed by 3 bases and J by 5 bases, leaving 13 bases between them. The CDR3: CASSQRGAATGELFF. The CDR3 DNA is TGCGCCAGCAGCCAGCGAGGGGCAGCGACCGGGGAGCTGTTTTTT.

This clonotype has just a few counts. The chain employs TRBV7-9 and TRBJ2-1, with TRBD2 matching 8 bases. The CDR3 spans 13 residues. Looked up from germline, CDR1 is SEHNR and CDR2 is FQNEAQ (reference sequence). Trimming at V came to 8 bases and at J to 7 bases, leaving 7 bases not matched to a gene. The CDR3 DNA reads TGTGCCAGCGGTCGGGAGGGCCGTAATGAGCAGTTCTTC. Amino acids: CASGREGRNEQFF.

This clonotype was seen only a few times. This chain uses TRBV18 with TRBJ1-2; 10 bases are shared with TRBD1. Trimming at V came to 0 bases and at J to 4 bases, leaving 5 bases not matched to a gene. The length of the CDR3 is 16 residues. Germline CDR1 is KGHSH and CDR2 is LQKENI. The CDR3 DNA follows: TGTGCCAGCTCACCACCAACGGGACAGGGGACCTATGGCTACACCTTC. Protein: CASSPPTGQGTYGYTF.

Only a few counts were recorded for this clonotype. V gene TRBV6-5 combines with J gene TRBJ1-2; possible D gene TRBD1, 6 bases. Germline V gene lookup returns CDR1 MNHEY and CDR2 SVGAGI. The length of the CDR3 is 14 residues. The V gene lost 4 bases and the J gene lost 6 bases, with 15 bases spanning the gap. The CDR3 coding sequence is TGTGCCAGCAGTTCCGGACAGCCACGGGATGGCTACACCTTC. Translated, it gives CASSSGQPRDGYTF.

The gene calls are TRBV20-1 and TRBJ2-5; D uncertain. CDR1 and CDR2 (germline): DFQATT, SNEGSKA (reference sequence). The CDR3 runs to 13 residues. The germline V and J ends were trimmed by 4 bases and 3 bases, with 12 bases remaining between them. The CDR3 here is CSATRVIEETQYF. The CDR3 nucleotides read TGCAGTGCTACTAGAGTGATCGAAGAGACCCAGTACTTC.

This clonotype was counted at least ten times. The DNA of the CDR3 is TGTGCCAGCAGCGCCCTTCAAAGGGCGAACACTGAAGCTTTCTTT. This translates into CASSALQRANTEAFF. The rearrangement uses TRBV9 and TRBJ1-1; D gene ambiguous. Per germline, CDR1 SGDLS and CDR2 YYNGEE. CDR3 length: 15 amino acids. V was pared by 3 bases and J by 1 base, with 13 bases between.

Concerning this clonotype itself: A read error is likely, as this CDR3 ends without the conserved phenylalanine or tryptophan. The DNA is left out, because the CDR3 cannot be placed on it with certainty; the CDR3 is given as TCRdb lists it. The rearrangement uses TRBV4-1 and TRBJ2-1; the listed D gene, TRBD2, was not tested against the DNA. The CDR3 is made up of 18 amino acids, end residues included. From germline, CDR1 is MGHRA and CDR2 YSYEKL. Here the CDR3 reads CASSQLPAGGAPIGPPVV.

This clonotype was counted at least ten times. This sequence joins TRBV20-1 and TRBJ1-1; D not resolved. The length of the CDR3 is 14 residues. V shed 3 bases and J shed 7 bases, with 18 bases lying between them. Germline V lookup: CDR1 DFQATT, CDR2 SNEGSKA (reference sequence). CDR3 loop: CSASSFGPTVEAFF. CDR3 in DNA: TGCAGTGCTAGTTCCTTTGGCCCGACGGTTGAAGCTTTCTTT.

This clonotype occurred many times. V usage is TRBV7-6 and J usage is TRBJ2-5, with D hard to call. Trimming pared 0 bases from V and 5 bases from J, leaving 7 bases between. CDR1 is SGHVS and CDR2 is FNYEAQ in the germline V gene. The CDR3 is made up of 13 amino acids. The CDR3 is CASSLAFPETQYF. DNA for the CDR3: TGTGCCAGCAGCTTAGCGTTCCCGGAGACCCAGTACTTC.

The chain carries TRBV6-5 and TRBJ2-7; D call uncertain. V shed 2 bases and J shed 4 bases, with 9 bases lying between them. The germline V gene encodes CDR1 MNHEY and CDR2 SVGAGI. The CDR3 totals 13 residues. CDR3 bases: TGTGCCAGCAGTTACGGGGAAGAGTACGAGCAGTACTTC. It specifies CASSYGEEYEQYF.

J is TRBJ2-7 and V is TRBV9, with 8 nucleotides matching TRBD2. V trimming: 2 bases; J trimming: 4 bases; junction bases outside the gene matches: 5. Germline CDR1 SGDLS, CDR2 YYNGEE. This CDR3 is 14 amino acids long. The DNA of the CDR3 is TGTGCCAGCAGCGTGACGGGGGGGCATTACGAGCAGTACTTC. Its translation: CASSVTGGHYEQYF.

The chain has TRBV6-6 and TRBJ1-2, with 10 bases fitting TRBD1. Unmatched junction bases numbered 6, after V lost 7 bases and J lost 4 bases. Germline CDR1 MNHNY, CDR2 SVGAGI (reference sequence). The CDR3 spans 14 residues. The CDR3 DNA sequence: TGTGCCAGCACCGGGACAGGGGATTTCTATGGCTACACCTTC. Protein: CASTGTGDFYGYTF.

This clonotype occurred a few times. The rearrangement joins TRBV12-5 to TRBJ2-5; the D gene could be TRBD1 or TRBD2 (5 bases each). Trimming cost V 1 base and J 2 bases, with 8 bases left between them. The CDR3 is 14 amino acids. The V gene's germline CDR1 is LGHNT and CDR2 FRNRAP. The CDR3 region is CASGLGGPQETQYF. CDR3 nucleotides: TGTGCTAGTGGTTTGGGGGGACCACAAGAGACCCAGTACTTC.

This clonotype was seen a few times. The V and J genes are TRBV7-2 and TRBJ2-2; perhaps D is TRBD1 or TRBD2 (6 bases each). The CDR3 spans 13 residues. The ends were cut back, 2 bases at V and 8 bases at J, with 9 bases in the middle. Germline loops: CDR1 SGHTA, CDR2 FQGNSA. The CDR3 is CASSLRGRGELFF. The CDR3 DNA is TGTGCCAGCAGCTTAAGGGGGAGGGGGGAGCTGTTTTTT.

This chain joins TRBV10-3 and TRBJ2-3, with a tentative D call TRBD1 (5 bases). Trimming shortened V by 7 bases and J by 0 bases, and 8 bases separated the two germline ends. Germline CDR1 and CDR2: ENHRY and SYGVKD. This CDR3 contains 13 residues. The CDR3 DNA sequence: TGTGCCATCAAAGGGGCCAGCACAGATACGCAGTATTTT. It codes for CAIKGASTDTQYF.

This clonotype has more than one count but fewer than ten. The genes are TRBV7-9 and TRBJ2-7; D remains unclear. Between the trimmed V and J ends, which lost 1 base and 4 bases, there was a span of 14 bases. The CDR3 length is 15 residues. Per germline, CDR1 SEHNR and CDR2 FQNEAQ (reference sequence). The CDR3 protein is CASSLGVGLVYEQYF. The CDR3 bases are TGTGCCAGCAGCTTAGGGGTCGGCCTAGTTTACGAGCAGTACTTC.

J is TRBJ1-1 and V is TRBV12-3 or TRBV12-4, with D possibly matching TRBD1 (5 bases). V lost 6 bases, J lost 4 bases, and 12 bases lay in between. The CDR3 contains 13 residues. CDR3 coding DNA: TGTGCCAGCAGCCAGTACAGGCCCACTGAAGCTTTCTTT. It translates to CASSQYRPTEAFF.

J is TRBJ2-1 and V is TRBV24-1, with D perhaps being TRBD1 or TRBD2 (5 bases each). V lost 1 base and J lost 3, with 12 bases in between. Germline V lookup: CDR1 KGHDR, CDR2 SFDVKD. The CDR3 runs 16 residues. Here the CDR3 reads CATSDFGTGVYNEQFF. CDR3 nucleotides: TGTGCCACCAGTGATTTCGGGACCGGGGTCTACAATGAGCAGTTCTTC.

V usage is TRBV29-1 and J usage is TRBJ2-3; D tentatively fits TRBD1 or TRBD2 (6 bases each). V lost 4 bases to trimming and J lost 0 bases, with 11 bases between them. CDR1 is SQVTM and CDR2 is ANQGSEA in the germline V gene. The CDR3 has 14 amino acids. Written as DNA, the CDR3 is TGCAGCGTTGGAACAGGGACTAGCACAGATACGCAGTATTTT. The encoded protein is CSVGTGTSTDTQYF.

The V gene is TRBV12-3 or TRBV12-4, the J gene TRBJ2-5; D perhaps matches TRBD2 (5 bases). This CDR3 region has 14 residues. V was cut by 6 bases and J by 3 bases, with 14 bases left in between. Here the CDR3 reads CASSNSPGKETQYF. The CDR3 nucleotides are TGTGCCAGCAGCAACAGCCCGGGAAAAGAGACCCAGTACTTC.